This T cell receptor beta chain was documented in a study of shared clonotypes between healthy human individuals (TCRdb year 2020). General notes on the study: A couple of women and three men aged 18 to 49 years were included in the cohort. Per donor, three plates each were used for CD4 naive and CD4 memory, two for CD8 naive, and one for CD8 memory. The study deeply sequenced blood TCR repertoires of about 5 healthy adults to estimate repertoire size and the extent of clonotype sharing between individuals. To increase sequencing depth and limit assay-specific biases, different laboratories used diverse techniques to prepare libraries and sequence TCR repertoires. Between about 0.94 and 10 billion PBMCs per donor were obtained by leukapheresis.

About this clone itself: What antigen it recognizes has not been identified. Nothing much larger sits one base from this clone, and base qualities are not available.

Looking up the germline V gene (reference sequence) yields CDR1 MNHEY and CDR2 SMNVEV. V is cut by 2 bases and J by 8 bases, and the space between the germline ends is 18 bases. Including cysteine and phenylalanine, the CDR3 has 16 amino acids. Only CDR3 DNA remains: 48 bases, in frame from the first base. Using the deep immunoSEQ assay, multiplex PCR amplified TCR CDR3 regions from genomic DNA. For each cell subset, the extracted genomic DNA was distributed evenly across all wells of several immunoSEQ 96-well plates, and each plate served as one replicate. For sorted subsets, approximately 190 ng genomic DNA, equal to 30,000 or so T cell genomes, was loaded into each replicate PCR. The purified libraries were quantified using a Qubit 3.0 fluorometer, sized with a Bioanalyzer 2100, and then quantified again using the KAPA Library Quantification kit. Every immunoSEQ 96-well plate was sequenced on a separate single-read 150-cycle Illumina NextSeq 550 flow cell. As for how the authors treated the data: Because the immunoSEQ output included only junctional sequences and no quality scores, the filtering could not be the same as the filtering used for full-length reads. To assign V/J genes and CDR3, sequences were annotated against IMGT germline references using PyIR, a Python wrapper for IgBLAST v1.9. Reads were removed for weak V/J assignments (E-value above 1e-6), missing CDR3, stop codons, out-of-frame junctions, or ambiguous translated residues. V3J clonotypes were defined as sequences sharing an identical inferred V gene, J gene, and CDR3 amino acid sequence. To compute the percentage overlap between repertoires, the number of shared unique clonotypes was divided by the size of the smaller repertoire. Three approaches were used to assess repertoire richness: RTK rarefaction, the Chao1 estimator, and Recon v2.1 estimates of unobserved clonotypes. OLGA was used to compute generation probabilities for all TCRbeta clonotypes that the gDNA method yielded from a handful of donors. The table comes from immuneACCESS by way of TCRdb, which keeps in-frame sequences with V and J called. Part of the clones is missing from these tables; in studies checked, under half for an unresolved V gene and the rest for unknown reasons. V and J calls and clone size are as listed in that table; D and trimming were resolved from the DNA. The sample records about 2 million clones, 85% to 95% of which are singletons. The ten top clones hold around 1.1% of the sample.

The study at large found these results: Sampling was restricted to blood, and TCR repertoires in tissues likely differ from the TCR repertoires found in blood. Estimated clonotype richness was generally larger for naive than for memory subsets. The genetic and exposure-history diversity represented was limited by the small number of donors. Clonotypes shared by all four sorted-subset donors showed higher generation probabilities than non-shared clonotypes. Pairwise subsampling indicated that sequencing depth was expected to affect the degree of clonotype sharing among donors. Roughly 5% of naive CD4, roughly 3.6% of naive CD8, 2.3% of memory CD4, and around 0.42% of memory CD8 clonotypes were shared across several donors. Rarefaction of sorted-subset datasets indicated incomplete sequencing despite the large sequencing depth.

CD8 naive samples were obtained by positive selection for CCR7 among CD45RO-negative cells, yielding a CD45RA+CCR7+ population from which TemRA cells were excluded. The donors were healthy, HIV-negative adults who had no recently reported acute infections or vaccinations. Only Caucasian adults living in Nashville, Tennessee, USA were represented among the donors. Blood was collected by leukapheresis, and PBMCs were isolated by Ficoll-Histopaque density gradient centrifugation and then cryopreserved in liquid nitrogen vapor phase. Analytical flow cytometry was used to check the purity and quantity of every magnetically sorted T cell population. Genomic DNA was isolated from every sorted fraction and measured by UV absorbance on a Nanodrop 2000c.

The clonotype originates from a young man in good health. The sequenced material came from naive CD8+ T cells sorted from blood. Per the publication, the cell subset or site label means: CD45RA+CCR7+. The chain is assembled from TRBV27 and TRBJ1-4; a weak D assignment points to TRBD1 (5 bases agree). At the DNA level, the sequence is TGTGCCAGCAGTTTAAGAGCGCCAGGGCCTTACGAAAAACTGTTTTTT. Protein translation: CASSLRAPGPYEKLFF.